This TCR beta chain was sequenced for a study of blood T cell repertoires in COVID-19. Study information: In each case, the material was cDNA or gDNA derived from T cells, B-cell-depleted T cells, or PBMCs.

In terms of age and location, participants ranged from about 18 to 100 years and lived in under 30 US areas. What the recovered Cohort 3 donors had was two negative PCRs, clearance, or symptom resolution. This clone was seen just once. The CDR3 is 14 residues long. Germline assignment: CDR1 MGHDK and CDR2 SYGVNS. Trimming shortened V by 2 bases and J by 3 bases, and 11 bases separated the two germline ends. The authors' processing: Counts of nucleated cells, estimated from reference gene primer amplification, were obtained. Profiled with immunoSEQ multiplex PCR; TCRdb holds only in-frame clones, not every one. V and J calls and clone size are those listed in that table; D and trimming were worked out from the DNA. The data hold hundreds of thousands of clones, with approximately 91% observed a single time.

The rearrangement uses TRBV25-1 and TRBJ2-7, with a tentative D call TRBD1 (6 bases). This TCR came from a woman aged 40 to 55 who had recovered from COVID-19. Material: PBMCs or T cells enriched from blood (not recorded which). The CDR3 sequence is CASSELGQSYEQYF. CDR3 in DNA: TGTGCCAGCAGTGAACTTGGACAGAGCTACGAGCAGTACTTC.